A selection of T cell receptor beta chains follows, all from one sample in a study of T-cell reconstitution after alpha-beta-depleted transplantation in children. A single record per CDR3 protein comes from TCRdb applying MiXCR to the PCR reads. The data show some 460,000 distinct CDR3 sequences, about 17% seen once. The sequenced sample was PBMCs, mostly from graft donor cells, obtained 360 days after TCRalphabeta/CD19-depleted stem cell transplant. The receptors were gathered from a boy younger than two who had a stem cell transplant for Wiskott-Aldrich syndrome, so the T cells may come from the graft donor. The CDR3 runs from the conserved cysteine through the conserved F or W. A D gene is named only where the DNA matches it firmly. Clone size, where shown, is once, few, many, or a class for clones that have expanded.

size,J,D,V,CDR3,DNA
.,TRBJ2-7,.,TRBV15,CATSRDIAFSYEQYF,TGTGCCACCAGCAGAGATATAGCTTTCTCCTACGAGCAGTACTTC
few,TRBJ1-6,TRBD1,TRBV6-5,CASSHGQGARSPLHF,TGTGCCAGCAGTCACGGACAGGGGGCTCGGTCACCCCTCCACTTT
.,TRBJ2-5,.,TRBV7-2,CASSLARRDRAETQYF,TGTGCCAGCAGCTTAGCGAGACGGGATCGGGCGGAGACCCAGTACTTC
few,TRBJ2-7,TRBD1,TRBV18,CASSPRGQGRIEQYF,TGTGCCAGCTCACCACGGGGACAGGGGAGGATCGAGCAGTACTTC
.,TRBJ2-3,.,TRBV5-1,CASTPNKGGAKDTQYF,TGCGCCAGCACCCCTAATAAAGGAGGGGCAAAAGATACGCAGTATTTT
few,TRBJ2-7,TRBD2,TRBV5-1,CASSLETSGTGEQYF,TGCGCCAGCAGCTTGGAGACTAGCGGGACGGGGGAGCAGTACTTC
.,TRBJ2-5,TRBD1,TRBV4-1,CASSNDRGYQETQYF,TGCGCCAGCAGCAATGACAGGGGGTACCAAGAGACCCAGTACTTC
.,TRBJ1-1,TRBD1,TRBV5-6,CASSAGQFEAFF,TGTGCCAGCAGCGCGGGACAGTTTGAAGCTTTCTTT
few,TRBJ2-5,.,TRBV5-1,CASSLGSRSGETQYF,TGCGCCAGCAGCTTAGGAAGCCGTTCGGGGGAGACCCAGTACTTC
.,TRBJ2-7,TRBD2,TRBV10-2,CASRGDAGGGEQYF,TGCGCCAGCAGGGGAGATGCGGGGGGAGGTGAGCAGTACTTC
few,TRBJ2-7,TRBD1,TRBV7-8,CASSSRQGVPYEQYF,TGTGCCAGCAGCTCTAGACAGGGAGTCCCCTACGAGCAGTACTTC
.,TRBJ2-5,.,TRBV20-1,CSPPGHQYF,TGCAGTCCCCCCGGACACCAGTACTTC
once,TRBJ2-7,.,TRBV7-2,CASSPRWERPSYEQYF,TGTGCCAGCAGCCCCCGATGGGAAAGGCCCTCCTACGAGCAGTACTTC
.,TRBJ2-5,.,TRBV12-3/TRBV12-4,CASIKSLRGGETQYF,TGTGCCAGCATCAAATCACTCAGGGGTGGAGAGACCCAGTACTTC
many,TRBJ2-5,TRBD2,TRBV20-1,CSARLGLALGETQYF,TGCAGTGCTCGCCTTGGACTAGCGTTGGGGGAGACCCAGTACTTC
few,TRBJ2-2,.,TRBV20-1,CSARETGELFF,TGCAGTGCTAGAGAAACCGGGGAGCTGTTTTTT
few,TRBJ2-5,TRBD2,TRBV28,CASTHSGRGFETQYF,TGTGCCAGCACCCATAGCGGGAGGGGTTTTGAGACCCAGTACTTC
.,TRBJ2-7,.,TRBV6-1,CASKRGGGTYEQYF,TGTGCCAGCAAAAGAGGGGGAGGGACCTACGAGCAGTACTTC
few,TRBJ2-1,.,TRBV2,CASIGFGMGEGEQFF,TGTGCCAGCATCGGGTTTGGAATGGGTGAGGGTGAGCAGTTCTTC
few,TRBJ2-2,.,TRBV12-3/TRBV12-4,CASSRQASRELFF,TGTGCCAGCAGCCGACAGGCTTCTCGGGAGCTGTTTTTT
few,TRBJ2-2,TRBD2,TRBV7-8,CASSFALLAGAPNTGELFF,TGTGCCAGCAGCTTTGCCCTTTTAGCGGGAGCCCCGAACACCGGGGAGCTGTTTTTT
few,TRBJ2-7,.,TRBV7-9,CASSRRWSYEQYF,TGTGCCAGCAGCCGACGGTGGAGCTACGAGCAGTACTTC
few,TRBJ2-2,.,TRBV11-1,CASSTTPGSRTGELFF,TGTGCCAGCAGTACCACTCCCGGGTCCAGAACCGGGGAGCTGTTTTTT
few,TRBJ2-2,.,TRBV5-1,CASSLGVPNTGELFF,TGCGCCAGCAGCTTGGGGGTACCGAACACCGGGGAGCTGTTTTTT
.,TRBJ1-2,TRBD1,TRBV7-9,CASSLEATGWYGYTF,TGTGCCAGCAGCTTAGAGGCGACAGGGTGGTATGGCTACACCTTC
.,TRBJ2-7,.,TRBV12-3/TRBV12-4,CASRSEAYEQYF,TGTGCCAGCCGCAGCGAGGCCTACGAGCAGTACTTC
.,TRBJ2-5,.,TRBV11-2,CASSPMGTLRGETQYF,TGTGCCAGCAGCCCTATGGGCACTCTAAGGGGGGAGACCCAGTACTTC
few,TRBJ1-6,TRBD1,TRBV20-1,CSATDRGGNSPLHF,TGCAGTGCAACCGACAGGGGCGGAAATTCACCCCTCCACTTT
.,TRBJ2-5,TRBD2,TRBV20-1,CSALIRGGVETQYF,TGCAGTGCCTTAATACGGGGGGGAGTGGAGACCCAGTACTTC
.,TRBJ2-3,.,TRBV27,CASSLLGRGGTDTQYF,TGTGCCAGCAGTTTATTGGGCAGGGGGGGCACAGATACGCAGTATTTT
.,TRBJ2-5,TRBD1,TRBV7-9,CASSLADRVQETQYF,TGTGCCAGCAGCTTAGCCGACAGGGTGCAAGAGACCCAGTACTTC
.,TRBJ1-2,.,TRBV20-1,CSALQNERQFGGYTF,TGCAGTGCTCTCCAAAATGAGAGACAGTTCGGGGGCTACACCTTC
.,TRBJ2-7,TRBD1,TRBV7-2,CASSLGQGRHEQYF,TGTGCCAGCAGCCTGGGACAGGGGAGACACGAGCAGTACTTC
few,TRBJ2-7,.,TRBV28,CASSWGRTSYEQYF,TGTGCCAGCAGCTGGGGGAGGACCTCCTACGAGCAGTACTTC
few,TRBJ2-2,.,TRBV10-2,CASSERGSGELFF,TGCGCCAGCAGTGAGAGGGGGTCCGGGGAGCTGTTTTTT
.,TRBJ2-3,.,TRBV7-9,CASSLPGPVTDTQYF,TGTGCCAGCAGCTTACCAGGGCCCGTCACAGATACGCAGTATTTT
few,TRBJ2-1,.,TRBV9,CASSVRTVNEQFF,TGTGCCAGCAGCGTAAGAACGGTCAATGAGCAGTTCTTC
.,TRBJ2-1,TRBD2,TRBV7-6,CASSSGLAGPYNEQFF,TGTGCCAGCAGCTCCGGACTAGCGGGCCCCTACAATGAGCAGTTCTTC
few,TRBJ1-1,TRBD1,TRBV7-2,CASSLFPRDRVGAFF,TGTGCCAGCAGCTTATTCCCCCGGGACAGGGTTGGGGCTTTCTTT
few,TRBJ2-2,TRBD2,TRBV5-1,CASSLAPPGLAGVVSGELFF,TGCGCCAGCAGCTTGGCCCCACCGGGACTAGCGGGAGTGGTGTCCGGGGAGCTGTTTTTT
.,TRBJ2-1,TRBD2,TRBV29-1,CSVVSGRTRTSGYYNEQFF,TGCAGCGTTGTATCAGGAAGGACTCGGACTAGCGGGTACTACAATGAGCAGTTCTTC
.,TRBJ2-7,.,TRBV30,CAWNRDYEQYF,TGTGCCTGGAATCGCGACTACGAGCAGTACTTC
many,TRBJ2-7,TRBD1,TRBV5-1,CASRPGTGASYEQYF,TGCGCCAGCAGGCCCGGGACAGGGGCCTCCTACGAGCAGTACTTC
few,TRBJ2-5,.,TRBV5-1,CASRKGTAPQETQYF,TGCGCCAGCAGAAAAGGGACGGCTCCTCAAGAGACCCAGTACTTC